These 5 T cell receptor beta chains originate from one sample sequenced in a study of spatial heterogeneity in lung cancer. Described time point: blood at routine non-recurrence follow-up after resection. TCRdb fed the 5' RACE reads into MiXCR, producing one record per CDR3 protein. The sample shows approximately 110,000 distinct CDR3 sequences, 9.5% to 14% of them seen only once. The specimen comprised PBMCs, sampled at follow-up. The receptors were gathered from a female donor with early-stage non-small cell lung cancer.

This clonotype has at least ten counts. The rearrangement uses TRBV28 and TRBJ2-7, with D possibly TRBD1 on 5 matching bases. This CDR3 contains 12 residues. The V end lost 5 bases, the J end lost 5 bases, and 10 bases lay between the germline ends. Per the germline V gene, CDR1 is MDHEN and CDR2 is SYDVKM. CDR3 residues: CASSQGVHEQYF. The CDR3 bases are TGTGCCAGCAGTCAGGGTGTCCACGAGCAGTACTTC.

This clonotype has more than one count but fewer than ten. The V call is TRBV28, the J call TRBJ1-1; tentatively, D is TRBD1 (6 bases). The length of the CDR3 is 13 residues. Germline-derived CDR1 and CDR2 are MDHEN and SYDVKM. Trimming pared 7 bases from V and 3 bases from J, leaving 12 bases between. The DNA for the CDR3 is TGTGCCAGCAAAACAGGGTTTGACACTGAAGCTTTCTTT. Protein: CASKTGFDTEAFF.

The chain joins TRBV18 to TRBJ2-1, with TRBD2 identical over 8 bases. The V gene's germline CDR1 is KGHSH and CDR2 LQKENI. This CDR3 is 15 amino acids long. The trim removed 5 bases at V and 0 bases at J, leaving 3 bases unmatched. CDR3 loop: CASSNLAGSYNEQFF. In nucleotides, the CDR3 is TGTGCCAGCTCAAACCTAGCGGGCTCCTACAATGAGCAGTTCTTC.

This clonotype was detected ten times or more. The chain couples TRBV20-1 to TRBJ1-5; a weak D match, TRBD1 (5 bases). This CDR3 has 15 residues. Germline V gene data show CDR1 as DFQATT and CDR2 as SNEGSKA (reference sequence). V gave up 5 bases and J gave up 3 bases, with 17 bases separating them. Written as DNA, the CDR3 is TGCAGTGCTTCTCCAGGGAGTACGGTCAATCAGCCCCAGCATTTT. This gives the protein CSASPGSTVNQPQHF.

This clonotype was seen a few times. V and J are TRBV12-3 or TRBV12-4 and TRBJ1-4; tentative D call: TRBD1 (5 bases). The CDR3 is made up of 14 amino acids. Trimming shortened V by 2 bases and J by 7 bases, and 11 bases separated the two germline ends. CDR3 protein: CASSLSRQFEKLFF. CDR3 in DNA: TGTGCCAGCAGTTTAAGCCGACAGTTTGAAAAACTGTTTTTT.